The entry below describes one TCR beta chain. The antigen remains unidentified. This entry is derived from a study of shared clonotypes between healthy human individuals. Notes on the study in general: In a handful of donors, around 5% of naive CD4 clonotypes appeared in common. Memory subsets generally showed lower estimated richness than naive subsets.

Germline V CDR1 and CDR2: MDHEN, SYDVKM. The ends were cut back, 4 bases at V and 5 bases at J, with 12 bases in the middle. The CDR3 is 13 residues long. CD45RO-negative, CCR7-positively selected cells formed the naive CD8 fraction, excluding terminally differentiated effector memory CD45RA+ cells. TCRdb's table, derived via immunoSEQ multiplex PCR, lists solely in-frame clones and lacks some. The sample records about 600,000 clones, 95% to 98% being singletons. This TCR was recovered from a man between 25 and 39 years old in good health. The chain combines TRBV28 with TRBJ2-7, with D perhaps TRBD2 (5 bases). Sequences were obtained from naive CD8+ T cells sorted from blood. In DNA, the CDR3 is TGTGCCAGCAGTTCGGGGTATCGGCACGAGCAGTACTTC. Translating it yields CASSSGYRHEQYF.